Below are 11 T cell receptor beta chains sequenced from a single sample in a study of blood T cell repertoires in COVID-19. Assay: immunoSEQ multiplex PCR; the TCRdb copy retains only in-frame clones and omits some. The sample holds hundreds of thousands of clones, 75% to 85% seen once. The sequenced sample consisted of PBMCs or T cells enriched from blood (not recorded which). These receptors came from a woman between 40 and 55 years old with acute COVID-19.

The CDR3 protein is CASSLARTVNTEAFF. The DNA for the CDR3 is TGTGCCAGCAGCTTAGCCAGGACTGTGAACACTGAAGCTTTCTTT. The rearrangement joins TRBV7-6 to TRBJ1-1; D is uncertain. The germline V gene encodes CDR1 SGHVS and CDR2 FNYEAQ. Trimming took off 0 bases at V and 0 bases at J, with 8 bases between the two ends. This CDR3 has 15 residues.

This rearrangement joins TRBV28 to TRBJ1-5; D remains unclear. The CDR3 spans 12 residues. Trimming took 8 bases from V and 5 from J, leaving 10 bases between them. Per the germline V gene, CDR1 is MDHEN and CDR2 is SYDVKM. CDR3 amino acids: CASVDGDQPQHF. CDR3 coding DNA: TGTGCCAGCGTAGACGGGGATCAGCCCCAGCATTTT. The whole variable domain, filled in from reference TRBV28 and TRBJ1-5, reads DVKVTQSSRYLVKRTGEKVFLECVQDMDHENMFWYRQDPGLGLRLIYFSYDVKMKEKGDIPEGYSVSREKKERFSLILESASTNQTSMYLCASVDGDQPQHFGDGTRLSIL.

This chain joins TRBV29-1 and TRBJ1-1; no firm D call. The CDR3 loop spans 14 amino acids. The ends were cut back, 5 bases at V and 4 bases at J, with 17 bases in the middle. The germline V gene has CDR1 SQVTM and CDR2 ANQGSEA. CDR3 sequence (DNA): TGCAGCGTTCTAGAGGATATCGGCGGCACTGAAGCTTTCTTT. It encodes CSVLEDIGGTEAFF.

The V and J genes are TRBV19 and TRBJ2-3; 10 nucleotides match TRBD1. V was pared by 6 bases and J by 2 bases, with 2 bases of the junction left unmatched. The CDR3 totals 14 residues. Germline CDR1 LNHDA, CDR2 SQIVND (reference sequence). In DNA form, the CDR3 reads TGTGCCAGTAGCGGACAGGGGGTCACAGATACGCAGTATTTT. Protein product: CASSGQGVTDTQYF.

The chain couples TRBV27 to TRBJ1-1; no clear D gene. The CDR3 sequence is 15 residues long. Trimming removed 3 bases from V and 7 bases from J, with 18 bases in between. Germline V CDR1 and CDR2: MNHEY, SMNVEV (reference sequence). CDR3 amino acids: CASSFSSQEGGEAFF. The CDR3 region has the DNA TGTGCCAGCAGTTTTAGTTCGCAGGAGGGTGGTGAAGCTTTCTTT.

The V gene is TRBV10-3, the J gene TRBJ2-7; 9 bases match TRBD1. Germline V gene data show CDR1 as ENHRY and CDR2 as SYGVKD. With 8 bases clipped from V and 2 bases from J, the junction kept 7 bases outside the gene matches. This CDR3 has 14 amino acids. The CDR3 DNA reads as TGTGCCATCGGGTCCGGGACAGGGACCTACGAGCAGTACTTC. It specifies CAIGSGTGTYEQYF.

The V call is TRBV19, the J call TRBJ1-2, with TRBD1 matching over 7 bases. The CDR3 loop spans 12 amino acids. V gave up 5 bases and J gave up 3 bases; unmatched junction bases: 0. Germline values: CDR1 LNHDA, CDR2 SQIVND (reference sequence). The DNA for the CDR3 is TGTGCCAGTAGTGGGACAGACTATGGCTACACCTTC. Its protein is CASSGTDYGYTF.

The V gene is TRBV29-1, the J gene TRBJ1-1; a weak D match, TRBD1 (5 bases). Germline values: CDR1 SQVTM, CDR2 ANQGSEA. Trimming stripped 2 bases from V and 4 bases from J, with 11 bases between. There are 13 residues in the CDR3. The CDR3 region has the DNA TGCAGCGTTGAAACCGGGGGAAGCACTGAAGCTTTCTTT. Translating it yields CSVETGGSTEAFF.

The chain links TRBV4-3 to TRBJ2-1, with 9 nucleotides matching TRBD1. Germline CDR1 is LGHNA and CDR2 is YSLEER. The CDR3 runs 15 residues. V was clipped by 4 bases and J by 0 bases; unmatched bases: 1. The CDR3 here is CASSRDRVSYNEQFF. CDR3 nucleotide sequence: TGCGCCAGCAGCCGGGACAGGGTCTCCTACAATGAGCAGTTCTTC.

The CDR3 region is CASSADRGYTEAFF. In DNA, the CDR3 is TGCGCCAGCAGTGCAGACAGGGGGTACACTGAAGCTTTCTTT. This chain connects TRBV10-2 to TRBJ1-1; TRBD1 agrees at 9 bases. This CDR3 is built from 14 residues. V was clipped by 4 bases and J by 3 bases; unmatched bases: 3. The germline V gene encodes CDR1 WSHSY and CDR2 SAAADI.

The CDR3 is CASSSTGAYEQYF. CDR3 DNA: TGTGCCAGCAGCTCAACAGGGGCCTACGAGCAGTACTTC. The chain links TRBV7-2 to TRBJ2-7; 7 bases match TRBD1. Germline lookup yields CDR1 SGHTA and CDR2 FQGNSA. This CDR3 region has 13 residues. V dropped 4 bases and J dropped 2; count of bases not matched to a gene: 2. Variable domain in full (rest from reference TRBV7-2 and TRBJ2-7): GAGVSQSPSNKVTEKGKDVELRCDPISGHTALYWYRQSLGQGLEFLIYFQGNSAPDKSGLPSDRFSAERTGGSVSTLTIQRTQQEDSAVYLCASSSTGAYEQYFGPGTRLTVT.